This TCR beta chain was captured by sequencing in a study of blood T cell repertoires in COVID-19. Study context: Donors in the United States, Italy and Spain gave samples during acute or convalescent COVID-19.

Germline CDR1 and CDR2: SGHNT and YENEEA. The CDR3 has 15 amino acids. The V and J ends lost 5 bases and 4 bases, in that order; junction bases with no gene match: 7. As processed by the authors: Reference gene primer amplification yielded estimated nucleated cell counts. Only in-frame clones appear in the TCRdb table, and some are missing; sequencing was by immunoSEQ multiplex PCR. That table furnishes V, J and clone size, whereas the DNA furnished D and trimming. This sample has roughly 34,000 clones, with roughly 90% found just once. The clonotype was recovered from a man between 60 and 75 years old with active or convalescent COVID-19. The J gene is TRBJ2-1, the V gene TRBV11-3; 8 positions agree with TRBD2. The specimen was peripheral blood. CDR3 DNA sequence: TGTGCCAGCAGCCCCTATAGCGGGAATTACAATGAGCAGTTCTTC. Translation: CASSPYSGNYNEQFF.